The 20 T cell receptor beta chains reported below all come from one sample, sequenced in a study of molecular identifiers for immune sequencing clone quantification. TCRdb ran MiXCR on the PCR reads and lists one entry per CDR3 protein. The table has over 550,000 distinct CDR3 sequences, 25% seen once; the top ten hold 0.7% to 0.95%. Sequenced input: naive CD8+ T cells from blood, with Jurkat cell RNA spiked in. Subset denoted: FACS-sorted CD8+CD4-CCR7+CD45RA+ naive T cells. The origin of the receptors is a human donor in good health. Some libraries in this study had Jurkat cell RNA spiked in.

This clonotype was detected a few times. The chain is built from TRBV12-3 or TRBV12-4 and TRBJ1-1; 7 nucleotides align to TRBD1. J was trimmed by 14 bases and V by 3 bases; bases with no gene match: 6. This CDR3 is built from 11 residues. The CDR3, as DNA: TGTGCCAGCAGTTTGGGACAGTGGGCGTTCTTT. Its protein is CASSLGQWAFF.

V gene TRBV3-1 combines with J gene TRBJ2-1; D assignment may be TRBD1 or TRBD2 (5 bases each). Germline V gives CDR1 LGHDT, CDR2 YNNKEL (reference sequence). This CDR3 comprises 17 residues. V was cut by 3 bases and J by 4 bases, with 19 bases left in between. The CDR3 DNA reads TGTGCCAGCAGCCAGTCCTTCGGGGCGGAATCATACAATGAGCAGTTCTTC. It encodes CASSQSFGAESYNEQFF.

The sample holds many counts of this clonotype. J is TRBJ2-3 and V is TRBV21-1; the D call of TRBD1 is as the table states it, not checked on the DNA. TRBV21-1 is termed a pseudogene. CDR3 length: 13 residues. For the CDR3, the DNA is TGTGCCAGCAGCTGGGCGGAGCGGACCCCCTTGTATTTT. Translating gives CASSWAERTPLYF.

The chain recombines TRBV27 with TRBJ1-6; TRBD1 might be the D (5 bases). The CDR3 has 16 residues. V gave up 5 bases and J gave up 9 bases, with 20 bases separating them. Germline loops: CDR1 MNHEY, CDR2 SMNVEV (reference sequence). The CDR3, as DNA: TGTGCCAGCAGTCCCTGGGGCGACGTCGGCGGTTCACCCCTCCACTTT. Its translation is CASSPWGDVGGSPLHF.

This clonotype was picked up a small number of times. This chain connects TRBV12-3 or TRBV12-4 to TRBJ2-7; D is ambiguous. This CDR3 is 13 amino acids long. V lost 5 bases and J lost 6, with 14 bases in between. This CDR3 is CASSPGSVCEQYF. In DNA form, the CDR3 reads TGTGCCAGCAGTCCCGGGTCAGTCTGCGAGCAGTACTTC.

This clonotype was seen a few times. The V and J genes are TRBV6-2 or TRBV6-3 and TRBJ1-5; TRBD1 is a possible D gene (6 bases). V lost 3 bases and J lost 5, with 11 bases in between. The CDR3 has 14 residues. Germline assignment: CDR1 MNHEY and CDR2 SVGEGT. The CDR3 protein is CASSYGGAHQPQHF. CDR3 DNA: TGTGCCAGCAGTTATGGGGGGGCACATCAGCCCCAGCATTTT.

The gene calls are TRBV9 and TRBJ2-7; D remains unclear. The V gene lost 0 bases and the J gene lost 4 bases, with 5 bases spanning the gap. Germline CDR1 is SGDLS and CDR2 is YYNGEE. This CDR3 is built from 12 residues. CDR3 sequence (DNA): TGTGCCAGCAGCGTAGACGATTACGAGCAGTACTTC. Its translation is CASSVDDYEQYF.

With respect to this clonotype: A read error is possible here, since a much larger clone lies one base away. The chain combines TRBV13 with TRBJ2-5; 11 positions match TRBD2. CDR3 size: 16 residues. Germline values: CDR1 PRHDT, CDR2 FYEKMQ (reference sequence). CDR3 nucleotide sequence: TGTGCCAGCAGCTCTCGACTAGCGGGGACCCAAGAGACCCAGGACTTC. Translating it yields CASSSRLAGTQETQDF.

About this clonotype itself: The CDR3 ends on some other residue instead of the conserved phenylalanine or tryptophan, so this is likely a read error. The gene calls are TRBV29-1 and TRBJ2-2; no clear D gene. The CDR3 is 16 amino acids. Germline-derived CDR1 and CDR2 are SQVTM and ANQGSEA. The V end was cut by 0 bases, the J end by 5 bases, with 16 bases between. CDR3 nucleotides: TGCAGCGTTGAAGATCTAACTTCCCCCGGGACCGGGGAGCTGTTTTAT. Translation: CSVEDLTSPGTGELFY.

V is TRBV5-5 and J is TRBJ2-7, with TRBD2 identical over 14 bases. This CDR3 has 18 amino acids. Germline V gene lookup returns CDR1 SGHKS and CDR2 YYEKEE (reference sequence). V shed 4 bases and J 5 bases; nucleotides not matched to a gene: 14. CDR3: CASSLTAGTSGRWDEQYF. The DNA for the CDR3 is TGTGCCAGCAGCCTAACCGCAGGGACTAGCGGGAGATGGGACGAGCAGTACTTC.

In its sample, this clonotype was seen a few times. V gene TRBV5-6 combines with J gene TRBJ2-3; 7 nucleotides match TRBD2. Germline CDR1 SGHDT, CDR2 YYEEEE. The CDR3 sequence is 17 residues long. V trimming: 0 bases; J trimming: 5 bases; junction bases outside the gene matches: 12. The CDR3 loop is CASSLGPGRPPKDTQYF. In DNA, the CDR3 is TGTGCCAGCAGCTTGGGGCCCGGGAGGCCCCCCAAAGATACGCAGTATTTT.

This clonotype was counted many times. The chain carries TRBV24-1 and TRBJ2-3; 8 positions agree with TRBD1. Germline CDR1 reads KGHDR; CDR2 reads SFDVKD. The CDR3 length is 15 residues. Trimming removed 4 bases from V and 1 base from J; junction bases left unmatched: 3. The CDR3 reads CATSDPGQGTDTQYF. CDR3 DNA sequence: TGTGCCACCAGTGACCCGGGACAGGGCACAGATACGCAGTATTTT.

At least ten counts were recorded for this clonotype. The chain recombines TRBV24-1 with TRBJ2-7; D is undetermined. CDR3 length: 12 residues. Germline V gives CDR1 KGHDR, CDR2 SFDVKD. Trimming stripped 5 bases from V and 4 bases from J, with 8 bases between. The CDR3 bases are TGTGCCACCAGTGGTAGGCAGTACGAGCAGTACTTC. This sequence encodes CATSGRQYEQYF.

In the case of this clonotype: A much larger clone lies a single base off, so this may be a read error. This chain uses TRBV4-3 with TRBJ2-7; TRBD2 agrees at 11 bases. With 2 bases clipped from V and 2 bases from J, the junction kept 2 bases outside the gene matches. CDR3 length equals 15 residues. Looked up from germline, CDR1 is LGHNA and CDR2 is YSLEER. The CDR3 loop is CASSQFSGGAYEQYF. DNA of the CDR3: TGCGCCAGCAGCCAATTTAGCGGGGGGGCCTACGAGCAGTACTTC.

The sample holds many counts of this clonotype. The V call is TRBV4-1, the J call TRBJ2-1; no clear D gene. CDR1 and CDR2 from the germline V gene are MGHRA and YSYEKL. The CDR3 sequence is 15 residues long. V dropped 2 bases and J dropped 9 bases, with 17 bases sitting between them. CDR3 DNA: TGCGCCAGCAGCCAAATGACTGGTCGTTTGGGTGAGCAGTTCTTC. This codes for CASSQMTGRLGEQFF.

The chain is built from TRBV12-3 or TRBV12-4 and TRBJ2-7; 9 bases line up with TRBD1. The CDR3 spans 13 residues. The V gene end was trimmed by 7 bases and the J gene end by 5 bases; junction bases not matched to a gene: 6. This CDR3 is CASKIQGANEQYF. The CDR3 DNA is TGTGCCAGCAAAATACAGGGGGCCAACGAGCAGTACTTC.

Points on this clonotype: Being one base from a much bigger clone, this may be a read error. The final CDR3 position lacks the conserved phenylalanine or tryptophan, pointing to a likely read error. The J gene is TRBJ1-1, the V gene TRBV5-1, with D possibly being TRBD1 (5 bases). Germline V gene data show CDR1 as SGHRS and CDR2 as YFSETQ. CDR3 length equals 14 residues. V was pared by 4 bases and J by 5 bases, with 15 bases between. The DNA for the CDR3 is TGCGCCAGCAGCATAGGAGAGGGGTTTACTGAAGCTTTCTTA. As protein: CASSIGEGFTEAFL.

This clonotype was recorded only once. At one end, the junction sequence differs from germline, possibly due to a read error. The chain links TRBV6-2 or TRBV6-3 to TRBJ1-1; D may be TRBD1 (5 bases). The CDR3 totals 13 residues. The V gene's germline CDR1 is MNHEY and CDR2 SVGEGT. CDR3 loop: CASSYGGPGEASF. CDR3 nucleotides: TGTGCCAGCAGTTACGGGGGACCTGGTGAAGCTTCCTTT.

This clonotype was seen only a few times. This chain uses TRBV28 with TRBJ2-6; 7 positions agree with TRBD1. CDR1 is MDHEN and CDR2 is SYDVKM in the germline V gene. With 1 base clipped from V and 0 bases from J, the junction kept 3 bases outside the gene matches. This CDR3 region has 17 residues. The chain's CDR3 is CASSLSGTDSGANVLTF. The CDR3 DNA reads TGTGCCAGCAGTTTATCGGGGACAGACTCTGGGGCCAACGTCCTGACTTTC.

This clonotype was counted many times. The rearrangement links TRBV20-1 to TRBJ2-4; maybe TRBD1 (5 bases). In germline, CDR1 is DFQATT, CDR2 SNEGSKA (reference sequence). The CDR3 is 16 residues long. V shed 0 bases and J shed 1 base, with 13 bases lying between them. Written as DNA, the CDR3 is TGCAGTGCTAGAGATTCCCAGGGCCTGGCCAAAAACATTCAGTACTTC. It yields the protein CSARDSQGLAKNIQYF.